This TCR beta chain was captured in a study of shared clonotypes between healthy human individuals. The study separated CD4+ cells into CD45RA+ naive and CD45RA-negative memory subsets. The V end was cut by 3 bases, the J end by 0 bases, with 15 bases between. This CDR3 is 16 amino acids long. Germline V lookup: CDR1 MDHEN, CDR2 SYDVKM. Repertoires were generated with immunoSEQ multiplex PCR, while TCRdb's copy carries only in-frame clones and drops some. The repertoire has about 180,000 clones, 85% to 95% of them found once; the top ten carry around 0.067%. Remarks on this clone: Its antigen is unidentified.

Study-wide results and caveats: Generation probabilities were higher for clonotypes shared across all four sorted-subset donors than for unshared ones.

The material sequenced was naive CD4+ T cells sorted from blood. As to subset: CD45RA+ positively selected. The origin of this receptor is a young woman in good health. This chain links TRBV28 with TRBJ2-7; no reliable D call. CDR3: CASSFLAERSSYEQYF. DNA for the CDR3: TGTGCCAGCAGTTTTCTTGCGGAAAGGAGCTCCTACGAGCAGTACTTC. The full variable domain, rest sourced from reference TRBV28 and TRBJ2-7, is DVKVTQSSRYLVKRTGEKVFLECVQDMDHENMFWYRQDPGLGLRLIYFSYDVKMKEKGDIPEGYSVSREKKERFSLILESASTNQTSMYLCASSFLAERSSYEQYFGPGTRLTVT.